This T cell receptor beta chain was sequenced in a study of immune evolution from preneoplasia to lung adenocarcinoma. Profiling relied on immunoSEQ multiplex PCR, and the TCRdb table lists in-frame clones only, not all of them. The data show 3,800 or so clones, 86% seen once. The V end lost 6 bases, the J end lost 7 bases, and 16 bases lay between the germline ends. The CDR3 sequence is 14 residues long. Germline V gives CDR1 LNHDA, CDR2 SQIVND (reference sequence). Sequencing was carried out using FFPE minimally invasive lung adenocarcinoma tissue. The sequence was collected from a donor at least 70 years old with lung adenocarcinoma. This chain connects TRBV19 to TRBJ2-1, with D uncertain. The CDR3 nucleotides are TGTGCCAGTAGCCCCATGGCTAGTGGAAATGAGCAGTTCTTC. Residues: CASSPMASGNEQFF.